This T cell receptor (delta chain) was documented in a study of gamma-delta T cells after stem cell transplantation. This clone qualifies as medium-sized. V lost 1 base and J lost 0, with 12 bases in between. Germline V gene lookup returns CDR1 TVYSNPD and CDR2 GDNSRS (reference sequence). This CDR3 has 14 residues. TCRdb processed the RT-PCR reads again with the CATT caller. The sample includes about 3,000 delta-chain clones, about 10% seen only once; the top ten take about a tenth. The sequencing sample was made of gamma-delta T cells. The chain links TRDV3 to TRDJ1; a possible D gene is TRDD3 (6 bases). This TCR came from a human donor. It is not recorded whose cells these are; they may come from a transplant donor. In nucleotides, the CDR3 is TGTGCCTTTACGTGCGGGGGAGACACCGATAAACTCATCTTT. This translates into CAFTCGGDTDKLIF.